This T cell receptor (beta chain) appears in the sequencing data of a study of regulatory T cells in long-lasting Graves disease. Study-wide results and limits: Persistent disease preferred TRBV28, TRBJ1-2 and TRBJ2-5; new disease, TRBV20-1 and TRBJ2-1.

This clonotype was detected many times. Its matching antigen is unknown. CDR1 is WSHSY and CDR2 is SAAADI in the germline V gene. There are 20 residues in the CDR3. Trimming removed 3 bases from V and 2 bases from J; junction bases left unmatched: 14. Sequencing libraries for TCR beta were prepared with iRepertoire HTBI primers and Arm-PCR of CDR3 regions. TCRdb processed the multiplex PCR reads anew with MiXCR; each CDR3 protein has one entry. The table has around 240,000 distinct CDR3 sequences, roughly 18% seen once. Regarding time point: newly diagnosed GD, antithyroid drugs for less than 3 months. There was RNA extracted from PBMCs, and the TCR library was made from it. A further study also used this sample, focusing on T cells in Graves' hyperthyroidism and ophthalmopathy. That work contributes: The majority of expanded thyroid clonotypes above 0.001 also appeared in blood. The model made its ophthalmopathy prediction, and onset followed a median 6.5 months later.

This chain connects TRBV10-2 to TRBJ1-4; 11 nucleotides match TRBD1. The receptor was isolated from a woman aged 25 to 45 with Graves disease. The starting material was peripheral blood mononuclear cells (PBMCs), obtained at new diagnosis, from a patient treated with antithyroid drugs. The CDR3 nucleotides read TGCGCCAGCAGTGACCTTGGACAGGGGGCAGAGGAGGCGACTAATGAAAAACTGTTTTTT. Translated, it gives CASSDLGQGAEEATNEKLFF.